This is a list of T cell receptor beta chains from one sample in a study of T cells after yellow fever vaccination. TCRdb used MiXCR to reprocess the 5' RACE reads, holding one entry per CDR3 protein. The sample holds about 340,000 distinct CDR3 sequences, 3.5% to 4.5% seen once. The specimen was PBMCs, collected 5 days after the yellow fever booster vaccination. These receptors were obtained from a man aged 18 to 29 who received the YFV17D yellow fever vaccine. CDR3s include the opening cysteine and the closing phenylalanine or tryptophan. Each record gives: V gene, J gene, CDR3 protein.

TRBV27,TRBJ1-4,CASSTRTGDEKLFF
TRBV3-1,TRBJ1-1,CASSLRGTNTEAFF
TRBV7-2,TRBJ2-1,CASSRIQYNEQFF
TRBV7-2,TRBJ1-5,CASSLDSSYQPQHF
TRBV20-1,TRBJ2-5,CSANYDRGVTQYF
TRBV24-1,TRBJ2-3,CATSLNGGTDTQYF
TRBV7-8,TRBJ2-1,CASSPDRGFHNEQFF
TRBV5-1,TRBJ2-2,CASSFEGFTGELFF
TRBV7-2,TRBJ2-5,CASSPQGRGQETQYF
TRBV20-1,TRBJ2-1,CSARGPSAYNEQFF
TRBV20-1,TRBJ2-3,CSARGRGAGFNTQYF
TRBV7-2,TRBJ2-2,CASSWGGGTGELFF
TRBV30,TRBJ2-7,CAWRTSGVYEQYF
TRBV7-9,TRBJ1-5,CASSLGGTRYQPQHF
TRBV12-3/TRBV12-4,TRBJ1-1,CASSYGQGDEAFF
TRBV27,TRBJ2-1,CASRDGGAGQIPGEQFF
TRBV24-1,TRBJ2-3,CATSDSLTSGVETDTQYF
TRBV7-2,TRBJ2-7,CASSSFVNEQYF
TRBV30,TRBJ2-7,CAWSVPNYEQYF
TRBV19,TRBJ1-5,CATHPGGNQPQHF
TRBV3-1,TRBJ2-3,CASSPYRAGTDTQYF
TRBV5-6,TRBJ1-1,CASSHRFMNTEAFF
TRBV27,TRBJ1-4,CASSLNGGTTNEKLFF
TRBV27,TRBJ2-6,CASSLFPRDSRSGANVLTF
TRBV4-2,TRBJ1-5,CASRLNSGQPQHF
TRBV6-5,TRBJ1-6,CASSYARQGGDYNSPLHF
TRBV7-2,TRBJ2-7,CASSYGTRGDYEQYF
TRBV12-3/TRBV12-4,TRBJ2-3,CASRPSYFHTQYF
TRBV5-5,TRBJ2-2,CASSSLPPTANTGELFF
TRBV7-2,TRBJ2-5,CASSGYQETQYF
TRBV7-6,TRBJ2-7,CASSPRTSGVNEQYF
TRBV7-8,TRBJ1-6,CASSPSWSPLHF
TRBV27,TRBJ1-5,CASSTDRDNQPQHF
TRBV6-4,TRBJ2-1,CASSDYDEQFF
TRBV28,TRBJ2-2,CASSGRGIRIGELFF
TRBV15,TRBJ2-4,CATSRVRGGKNIQYF
TRBV7-2,TRBJ2-7,CASSSFGNYEQYF
TRBV6-6,TRBJ2-5,CASSWRTGLGETQYF
TRBV5-1,TRBJ2-2,CASSQDLVGGELFF
TRBV10-1,TRBJ1-4,CASAGGGGPKTTNEKLFF
TRBV7-2,TRBJ1-4,CASSPPGGREKLFF
TRBV12-3/TRBV12-4,TRBJ1-2,CASSSRVSGYTF
TRBV20-1,TRBJ1-1,CSAFSQQGRPAFF
TRBV23-1,TRBJ1-5,CASTPDRRYQPQHF
TRBV2,TRBJ1-2,CASIRGAESYGYTF
TRBV18,TRBJ1-5,CASSPRGGQANQPQHF
TRBV7-9,TRBJ2-6,CASSLWGTGANVLTF
TRBV28,TRBJ1-5,CASSFSPLGGKGSQPQHF
TRBV5-1,TRBJ2-7,CASSLPSYEQYF
TRBV6-5,TRBJ1-1,CASSPSGTRAFF
TRBV7-2,TRBJ1-2,CASSLGSGTGSHGYTF
TRBV9,TRBJ2-3,CASSDRTPPESQYF
TRBV7-3,TRBJ1-1,CASSSQGPNTEAFF
TRBV5-1,TRBJ1-2,CASNPLGLRGYGYTF